This TCR beta chain was observed in a study of CD8 T cells in ankylosing spondylitis. TCRdb reprocessed the 5' RACE reads via MiXCR and lists one record per CDR3 protein. The sample holds some 250,000 distinct CDR3 sequences, 20% to 30% seen once. This clonotype was detected only a few times. Per the germline V gene, CDR1 is DFQATT and CDR2 is SNEGSKA (reference sequence). The trim removed 3 bases at V and 10 bases at J, leaving 9 bases unmatched. The CDR3 is 15 amino acids. The TCR comes from a male donor with ankylosing spondylitis or in good health (not recorded which). This rearrangement joins TRBV20-1 to TRBJ2-1; 13 bases agree with TRBD2. Material for sequencing was blood, either unsorted or a sorted T cell fraction (not recorded which). The CDR3 coding sequence is TGCAGTGCTAGCGGGACTAGCGGGACGATAAGCGAGCAGTTCTTC. Translation gives CSASGTSGTISEQFF.